The 27 T cell receptor beta chains below come from one sample, sequenced in a study of blood T cell repertoires in COVID-19. Assay: immunoSEQ multiplex PCR; the TCRdb copy retains only in-frame clones and omits some. The sample includes some 220,000 clones, about 85% seen only once; the top ten take around a sixth. The sequenced sample was peripheral blood. The receptor set was obtained from a woman at least 80 years old with active or convalescent COVID-19.

This chain uses TRBV30 with TRBJ2-3; 10 nucleotides align to TRBD2. The junction had 4 bases not matched to a gene; V was cut back by 2 bases and J by 2 bases. Germline CDR1 and CDR2: GTSNPN and SVGIG (reference sequence). The CDR3 loop spans 15 amino acids. CDR3: CAWSKLAGFTDTQYF. The DNA of the CDR3 is TGTGCCTGGAGTAAACTAGCGGGGTTCACAGATACGCAGTATTTT.

CDR3 in amino acids: CASSPEGSTGLNTEAFF. CDR3 sequence (DNA): TGTGCCAGCAGCCCAGAGGGTTCGACAGGTTTGAACACTGAAGCTTTCTTT. The J gene is TRBJ1-1, the V gene TRBV7-3; perhaps TRBD1 as D (6 bases). V gave up 5 bases and J gave up 0 bases, with 19 bases separating them. The CDR3 extends over 17 amino acids. In germline, CDR1 is SGHTA, CDR2 FQGTGA.

V and J are TRBV6-5 and TRBJ1-2; TRBD1 might be the D (6 bases). The CDR3 length is 13 residues. The germline V gene encodes CDR1 MNHEY and CDR2 SVGAGI. Trimming took off 7 bases at V and 5 bases at J, with 14 bases between the two ends. DNA of the CDR3: TGTGCCAGCACCTTAGGACAGAGATATGGCTACACCTTC. Its protein is CASTLGQRYGYTF.

This chain joins TRBV7-2 and TRBJ1-6; 9 positions match TRBD1. CDR3 length: 15 residues. Germline CDR1 SGHTA, CDR2 FQGNSA. J gave up 7 bases and V 6 bases, and 7 bases lay outside the gene matches. CDR3 protein: CASRTGGQGNSPLHF. DNA of the CDR3: TGTGCCAGCAGAACCGGTGGACAGGGGAATTCACCCCTCCACTTT.

The chain employs TRBV21-1 and TRBJ1-2. TRBV21-1 is labeled a pseudogene. CDR3 length equals 12 residues. Here the CDR3 DNA reads TGTGCCAGCAGCAACACTGGACTCGGCTACACCTTC. It yields the protein CASSNTGLGYTF.

The chain joins TRBV5-8 to TRBJ1-2, with D tentatively TRBD1 (6 bases). Deletions cut 4 bases from V and 8 bases from J, with 18 bases between. Germline CDR1 and CDR2: SGHTS and YDEGEE. The CDR3 extends over 14 amino acids. The chain's CDR3 is CASSKGTGYLGYTF. CDR3 bases: TGTGCCAGCAGCAAAGGAACAGGGTACCTCGGCTACACCTTC.

CDR3 bases: TGTGCCAGCAGTCCGGGGACACTCCGAGGGTACTTC. Its translation: CASSPGTLRGYF. The V gene is TRBV28, the J gene TRBJ2-5; D is possibly TRBD1 (6 bases). Germline lookup yields CDR1 MDHEN and CDR2 SYDVKM. This CDR3 spans 12 amino acids. Trimming took off 5 bases at V and 13 bases at J, with 17 bases between the two ends.

The chain joins TRBV7-8 to TRBJ2-1; 16 bases match TRBD2. Trimming at V came to 4 bases and at J to 8 bases, leaving 5 bases not matched to a gene. Germline CDR1 SGHVS, CDR2 FQNEAQ. CDR3 length: 16 residues. Here the CDR3 reads CASSSGTSGRAYEQFF. CDR3 nucleotides: TGTGCCAGCAGCTCGGGGACTAGCGGGAGGGCCTATGAGCAGTTCTTC.

V gene TRBV19 combines with J gene TRBJ2-1, with 11 bases lining up with TRBD2. The J segment lost 2 bases and the V segment lost 11 bases, leaving 17 bases of the junction unmatched. Germline V gene lookup returns CDR1 LNHDA and CDR2 SQIVND (reference sequence). CDR3 size: 18 residues. CDR3: CARSRGTSGSVTYNEQFF. DNA for the CDR3: TGTGCCCGCTCGCGGGGTACTAGCGGGAGTGTTACCTACAATGAGCAGTTCTTC.

This chain uses TRBV30 with TRBJ1-4, with unresolved D. From germline, CDR1 is GTSNPN and CDR2 SVGIG (reference sequence). The CDR3 loop spans 15 amino acids. V lost 4 bases, J lost 7 bases, and 19 bases lay in between. In nucleotides, the CDR3 is TGTGCCTGGAATCCGAGCGACACCGAGGGTGAAAAACTGTTTTTT. This translates into CAWNPSDTEGEKLFF. Full variable domain (remainder filled in from reference TRBV30 and TRBJ1-4): SQTIHQWPATLVQPVGSPLSLECTVEGTSNPNLYWYRQAAGRGLQLLFYSVGIGQISSEVPQNLSASRPQDRQFILSSKKLLLSDSGFYLCAWNPSDTEGEKLFFGSGTQLSVL.

This clone was recorded once. V and J are TRBV7-3 and TRBJ2-5; 12 bases are shared with TRBD1. Germline CDR1 is SGHTA and CDR2 is FQGTGA. Trimming at V came to 5 bases and at J to 5 bases, leaving 15 bases not matched to a gene. The CDR3 totals 18 residues. The CDR3 DNA sequence: TGTGCCAGCAGCCCAGTCCCCCCGGGACAGGGGGCCCCTGAGACCCAGTACTTC. It specifies CASSPVPPGQGAPETQYF. The full variable domain, completed using reference TRBV7-3 and TRBJ2-5, is GAGVSQTPSNKVTEKGKYVELRCDPISGHTALYWYRQSLGQGPEFLIYFQGTGAADDSGLPNDRFFAVRPEGSVSTLKIQRTERGDSAVYLCASSPVPPGQGAPETQYFGPGTRLLVL.

V is TRBV5-1 and J is TRBJ2-2, with 9 bases that match TRBD1. After removal of 2 bases from V and 5 bases from J, the junction contained 10 bases not matched to a gene. Germline values: CDR1 SGHRS, CDR2 YFSETQ. The CDR3 length is 17 residues. CDR3 sequence reads: CASSFQGQGSRTGELFF. The CDR3 DNA reads TGCGCCAGCAGCTTCCAGGGACAGGGATCGAGGACCGGGGAGCTGTTTTTT.

The chain is built from TRBV18 and TRBJ1-1; a possible D gene is TRBD1 (5 bases). Germline CDR1 reads KGHSH; CDR2 reads LQKENI. This CDR3 is 16 amino acids long. V gave up 0 bases and J gave up 1 base, with 12 bases separating them. The CDR3 spells CASSPPGGGKNTEAFF. The CDR3 DNA is TGTGCCAGCTCACCACCTGGGGGGGGTAAGAACACTGAAGCTTTCTTT. Complete variable domain (other parts from reference TRBV18 and TRBJ1-1): NAGVMQNPRHLVRRRGQEARLRCSPMKGHSHVYWYRQLPEEGLKFMVYLQKENIIDESGMPKERFSAEFPKEGPSILRIQQVVRGDSAAYFCASSPPGGGKNTEAFFGQGTRLTVV.

This chain connects TRBV19 to TRBJ2-7; TRBD1 aligns across 7 bases. With V trimmed by 4 bases and J by 2 bases, 11 bases remained unmatched. The CDR3 is 16 amino acids. Germline V gives CDR1 LNHDA, CDR2 SQIVND (reference sequence). The CDR3 DNA reads TGTGCCAGTAGTAGAGGAGTGACAGGGTTGACCTACGAGCAGTACTTC. This sequence encodes CASSRGVTGLTYEQYF.

The chain carries TRBV20-1 and TRBJ2-7; D remains ambiguous. The V and J ends lost 0 bases and 3 bases respectively, with 3 bases between them. The CDR3 spans 11 residues. Looked up from germline, CDR1 is DFQATT and CDR2 is SNEGSKA (reference sequence). The chain's CDR3 is CSARDLYEQYF. The CDR3 DNA reads as TGCAGTGCTAGAGACCTCTACGAGCAGTACTTC.

This sequence joins TRBV6-6 and TRBJ2-7; maybe TRBD1 (5 bases). Germline values: CDR1 MNHNY, CDR2 SVGAGI (reference sequence). This CDR3 is 13 amino acids long. V lost 6 bases to trimming and J lost 3 bases, with 12 bases between them. CDR3 in DNA: TGTGCCAGCAGGCTGGCAGGGTACTACGAGCAGTACTTC. Protein product: CASRLAGYYEQYF.

This clone was seen a few times. This chain links TRBV5-8 with TRBJ1-4, with unresolved D. Between the trimmed V and J ends, which lost 4 bases and 2 bases, there was a span of 12 bases. The length of the CDR3 is 15 residues. Germline assignment: CDR1 SGHTS and CDR2 YDEGEE. The CDR3 nucleotides read TGTGCCAGCAGCCTTAGGGAGGCTACTAATGAAAAACTGTTTTTT. Protein sequence: CASSLREATNEKLFF. Combining the CDR3 with reference TRBV5-8 and TRBJ1-4 gives the whole variable domain EAGVTQSPTHLIKTRGQQATLRCSPISGHTSVYWYQQALGLGLQFLLWYDEGEERNRGNFPPRFSGRQFPNYSSELNVNALELEDSALYLCASSLREATNEKLFFGSGTQLSVL.

The chain has TRBV5-6 and TRBJ2-1, with 7 bases lining up with TRBD1. CDR3 length: 14 residues. Germline CDR1 and CDR2: SGHDT and YYEEEE. After removal of 9 bases from V and 7 bases from J, the junction contained 13 bases not matched to a gene. The chain's CDR3 is CATQRGQSYNEQFF. In nucleotides, the CDR3 is TGTGCCACCCAAAGGGGGCAGTCATATAATGAGCAGTTCTTC.

This chain uses TRBV2 with TRBJ1-2, with 8 bases identical to TRBD1. CDR3 length: 14 residues. V was clipped by 4 bases and J by 0 bases; unmatched bases: 1. Germline CDR1 and CDR2: SNHLY and FYNNEI. This chain's CDR3 is CASSVDRANYGYTF. The CDR3 DNA is TGTGCCAGCAGTGTGGACAGGGCTAACTATGGCTACACCTTC.

The J gene is TRBJ2-1, the V gene TRBV21-1; TRBD2 is taken as the D call from the table, unchecked against the DNA. TRBV21-1 counts as a pseudogene. This CDR3 has 15 amino acids. CDR3 residues: CASIGLAGFYNEQFF. CDR3 DNA sequence: TGTGCCAGCATTGGACTAGCGGGATTCTACAATGAGCAGTTCTTC.

The rearrangement joins TRBV28 to TRBJ1-5; D ambiguous. V lost 3 bases and J 3 bases, leaving 9 bases between the germline ends. CDR1 and CDR2 from the germline V gene are MDHEN and SYDVKM. The CDR3 sequence is 14 residues long. The CDR3 sequence is CASSLGPANQPQHF. As DNA, the CDR3 is TGTGCCAGCAGTTTGGGCCCGGCCAATCAGCCCCAGCATTTT.

The chain has TRBV9 and TRBJ2-5; 12 bases are a match to TRBD1. The ends lost 4 bases at V and 5 bases at J; junction bases unmatched: 6. Looked up from germline, CDR1 is SGDLS and CDR2 is YYNGEE. This CDR3 contains 15 residues. CDR3: CASSLTGTGGETQYF. The CDR3 DNA reads as TGTGCCAGCAGCCTAACCGGGACAGGGGGCGAGACCCAGTACTTC.

This rearrangement joins TRBV2 to TRBJ1-4; 10 bases line up with TRBD1. The CDR3 length is 15 residues. Germline lookup yields CDR1 SNHLY and CDR2 FYNNEI. V shed 9 bases and J 2 bases; nucleotides not matched to a gene: 6. CDR3 sequence reads: CASTGQGTTNEKLFF. Written as DNA, the CDR3 is TGTGCCAGTACGGGACAGGGGACGACTAATGAAAAACTGTTTTTT.

The V call is TRBV28, the J call TRBJ1-2; D unclear. Germline-derived CDR1 and CDR2 are MDHEN and SYDVKM. The CDR3 extends over 13 amino acids. Between the trimmed V and J ends, which lost 5 bases and 1 base, there was a span of 8 bases. In DNA form, the CDR3 reads TGTGCCAGCAGTCTCCTGAGTAACTATGGCTACACCTTC. Protein: CASSLLSNYGYTF.

This chain uses TRBV2 with TRBJ1-5; weak D call: TRBD1 (6 bases). This CDR3 has 14 residues. With 7 bases removed from V and 0 bases from J, the gap between germline ends came to 10 bases. Germline CDR1 and CDR2: SNHLY and FYNNEI. CDR3 in amino acids: CASTGQTSNQPQHF. The CDR3 coding sequence is TGTGCCAGCACGGGACAAACTAGCAATCAGCCCCAGCATTTT.

V and J are TRBV11-1 and TRBJ2-5, with D tentatively TRBD1 (8 bases). CDR1 is SGHAT and CDR2 is FQDESV in the germline V gene (reference sequence). V lost 5 bases and J lost 2, with 12 bases in between. This CDR3 spans 14 amino acids. The CDR3 region has the DNA TGTGCCAGCAGCCACAGGGGGGGTCAAGAGACCCAGTACTTC. This gives the protein CASSHRGGQETQYF.

The rearrangement uses TRBV18 and TRBJ2-6, with 9 bases identical to TRBD1. The V gene's germline CDR1 is KGHSH and CDR2 LQKENI. The V gene end was trimmed by 3 bases and the J gene end by 2 bases; junction bases not matched to a gene: 5. There are 17 residues in the CDR3. The CDR3 DNA reads as TGTGCCAGCTCACCCGGGACAGGGAGGACTGGGGCCAACGTCCTGACTTTC. Translation: CASSPGTGRTGANVLTF. Full variable domain (remainder filled in from reference TRBV18 and TRBJ2-6): NAGVMQNPRHLVRRRGQEARLRCSPMKGHSHVYWYRQLPEEGLKFMVYLQKENIIDESGMPKERFSAEFPKEGPSILRIQQVVRGDSAAYFCASSPGTGRTGANVLTFGAGSRLTVL.